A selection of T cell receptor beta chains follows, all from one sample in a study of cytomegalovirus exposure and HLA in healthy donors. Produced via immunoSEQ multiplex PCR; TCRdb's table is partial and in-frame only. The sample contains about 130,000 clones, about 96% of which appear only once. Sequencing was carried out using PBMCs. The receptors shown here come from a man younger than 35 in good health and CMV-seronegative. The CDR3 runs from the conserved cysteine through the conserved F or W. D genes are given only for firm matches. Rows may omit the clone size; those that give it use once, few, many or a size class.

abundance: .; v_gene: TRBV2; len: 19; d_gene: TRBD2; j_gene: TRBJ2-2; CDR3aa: CAIGLGTRGRGANTGELFF; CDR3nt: TGTGCCATTGGATTGGGGACTCGCGGGCGGGGGGCGAACACCGGGGAGCTGTTTTTT
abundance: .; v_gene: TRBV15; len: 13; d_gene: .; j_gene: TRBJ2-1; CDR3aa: CATGRRPNNEQFF; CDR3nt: TGTGCCACCGGGCGCCGCCCAAACAATGAGCAGTTCTTC
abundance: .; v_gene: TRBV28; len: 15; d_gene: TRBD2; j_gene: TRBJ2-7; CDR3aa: CASKDGGVNSYEQYF; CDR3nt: TGTGCCAGCAAGGATGGGGGGGTGAACTCCTACGAGCAGTACTTC
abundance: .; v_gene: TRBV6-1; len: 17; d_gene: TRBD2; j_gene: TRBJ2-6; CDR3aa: CASSVLAGAFGANVLTF; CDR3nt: TGTGCCAGCAGTGTACTAGCGGGAGCATTTGGGGCCAACGTCCTGACTTTC
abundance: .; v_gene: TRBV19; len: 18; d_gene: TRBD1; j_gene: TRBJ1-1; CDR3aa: CASSSGTGVVALNTEAFF; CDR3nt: TGTGCCAGTAGTTCCGGGACAGGGGTGGTAGCCCTGAACACTGAAGCTTTCTTT
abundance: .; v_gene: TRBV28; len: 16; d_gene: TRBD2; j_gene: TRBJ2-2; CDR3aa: CASSWGLAEITGELFF; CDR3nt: TGTGCCAGCAGTTGGGGACTAGCGGAGATCACCGGGGAGCTGTTTTTT
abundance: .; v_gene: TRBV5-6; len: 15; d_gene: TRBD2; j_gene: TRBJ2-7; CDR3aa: CASSFRSSGSYEQYF; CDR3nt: TGTGCCAGCAGCTTTCGGAGTAGCGGGAGCTACGAGCAGTACTTC
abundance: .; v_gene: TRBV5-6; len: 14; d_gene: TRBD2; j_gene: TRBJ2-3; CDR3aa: CASSSSGRTDTQYF; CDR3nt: TGTGCCAGCAGCTCTAGCGGGAGAACAGATACGCAGTATTTT
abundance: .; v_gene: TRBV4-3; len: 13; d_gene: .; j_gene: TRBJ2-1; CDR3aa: CASSQGPVNEQFF; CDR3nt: TGCGCCAGCAGCCAAGGTCCGGTGAATGAGCAGTTCTTC
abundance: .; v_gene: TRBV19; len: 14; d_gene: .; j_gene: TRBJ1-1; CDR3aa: CASRNRETWTEAFF; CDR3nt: TGTGCCAGTAGGAACAGGGAGACGTGGACTGAAGCTTTCTTT
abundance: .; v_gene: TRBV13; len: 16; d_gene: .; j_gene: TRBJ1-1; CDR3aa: CASSLELLSSHTEAFF; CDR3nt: TGTGCCAGCAGCTTGGAGCTTTTATCATCTCACACTGAAGCTTTCTTT
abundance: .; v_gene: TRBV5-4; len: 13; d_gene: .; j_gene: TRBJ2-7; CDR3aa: CASSLDLVHEQYF; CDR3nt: TGTGCCAGCAGCTTGGATCTCGTCCACGAGCAGTACTTC
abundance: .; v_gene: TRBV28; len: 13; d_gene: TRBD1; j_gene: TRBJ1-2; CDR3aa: CASSFLGQYGYTF; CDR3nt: TGTGCCAGCAGTTTCCTGGGACAGTATGGCTACACCTTC
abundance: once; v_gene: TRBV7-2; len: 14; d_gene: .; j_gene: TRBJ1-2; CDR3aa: CASTREVGRYGYTF; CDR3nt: TGTGCCAGCACCAGAGAAGTGGGCCGCTATGGCTACACCTTC
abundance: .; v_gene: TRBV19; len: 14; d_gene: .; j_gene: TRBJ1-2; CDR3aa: CASSDEGVVYGYTF; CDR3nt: TGTGCCAGTAGTGATGAGGGTGTCGTCTATGGCTACACCTTC
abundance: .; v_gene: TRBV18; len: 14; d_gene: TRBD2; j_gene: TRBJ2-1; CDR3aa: CASSPAGGWSEQFF; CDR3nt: TGTGCCAGCTCACCGGCGGGAGGGTGGAGTGAGCAGTTCTTC
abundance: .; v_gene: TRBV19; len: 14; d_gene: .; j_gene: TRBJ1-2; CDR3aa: CASSPGDWVYGYTF; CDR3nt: TGTGCCAGTAGCCCCGGCGACTGGGTCTATGGCTACACCTTC
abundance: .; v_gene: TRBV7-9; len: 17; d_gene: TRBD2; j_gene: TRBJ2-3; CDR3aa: CASSPILTSGRTDTQYF; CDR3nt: TGTGCCAGCAGCCCAATCCTAACTAGCGGGAGGACAGATACGCAGTATTTT
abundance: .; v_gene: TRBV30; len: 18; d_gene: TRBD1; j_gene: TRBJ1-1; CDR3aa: CASLFRQGAYPMNTEAFF; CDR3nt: TGTGCCAGCCTATTCCGACAGGGGGCGTACCCAATGAACACTGAAGCTTTCTTT
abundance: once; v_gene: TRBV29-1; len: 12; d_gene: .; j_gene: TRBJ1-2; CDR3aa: CSVDVEEAGYTF; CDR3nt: TGCAGCGTTGACGTGGAGGAGGCTGGCTACACCTTC
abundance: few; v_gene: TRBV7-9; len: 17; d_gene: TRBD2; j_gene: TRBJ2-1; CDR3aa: CASSPILGGSSGNEQFF; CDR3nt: TGTGCCAGCAGCCCTATCCTGGGAGGGAGCTCTGGCAATGAGCAGTTCTTC
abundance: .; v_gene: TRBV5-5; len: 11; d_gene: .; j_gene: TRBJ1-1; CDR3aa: CASSRGTEAFF; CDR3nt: TGTGCCAGCAGTCGGGGGACTGAAGCTTTCTTT